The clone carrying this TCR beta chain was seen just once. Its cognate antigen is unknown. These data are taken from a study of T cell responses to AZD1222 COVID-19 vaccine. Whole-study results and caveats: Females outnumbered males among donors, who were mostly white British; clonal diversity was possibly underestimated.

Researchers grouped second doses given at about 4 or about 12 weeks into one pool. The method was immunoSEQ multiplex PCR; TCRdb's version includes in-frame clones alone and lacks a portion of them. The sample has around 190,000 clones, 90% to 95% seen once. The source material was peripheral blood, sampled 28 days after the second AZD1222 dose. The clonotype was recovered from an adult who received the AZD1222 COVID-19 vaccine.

The CDR3 region has the DNA TGCAGCGACTTACAGGGCCCCGGCTACACCTTC. This encodes CSDLQGPGYTF. This chain uses TRBV29-1 with TRBJ1-2, with D perhaps TRBD1 (6 bases). V was trimmed by 7 bases and J by 8 bases, leaving 14 bases between them. The CDR3 totals 11 residues. The germline CDR1 and CDR2 sequences are SQVTM and ANQGSEA.